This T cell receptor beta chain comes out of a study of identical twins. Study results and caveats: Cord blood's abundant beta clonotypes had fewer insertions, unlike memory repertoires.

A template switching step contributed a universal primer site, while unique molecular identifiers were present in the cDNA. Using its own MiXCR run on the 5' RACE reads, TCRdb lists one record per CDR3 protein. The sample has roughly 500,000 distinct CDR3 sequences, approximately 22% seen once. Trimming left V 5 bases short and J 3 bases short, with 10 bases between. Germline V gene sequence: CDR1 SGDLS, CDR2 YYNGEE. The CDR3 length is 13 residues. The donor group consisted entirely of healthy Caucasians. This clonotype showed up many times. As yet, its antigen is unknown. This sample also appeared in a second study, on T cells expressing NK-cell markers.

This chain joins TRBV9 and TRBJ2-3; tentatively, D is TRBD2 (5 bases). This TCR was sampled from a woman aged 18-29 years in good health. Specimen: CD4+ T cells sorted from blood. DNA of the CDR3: TGTGCCAGCAGTCGGCTAGCTACAGATACGCAGTATTTT. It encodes CASSRLATDTQYF.